This is a list of T cell receptor beta chains from one sample in a study of early T cells in non-severe SARS-CoV-2 infection. Each CDR3 protein gets one entry after TCRdb re-called the 5' RACE reads with MiXCR. The sample has about 110,000 distinct CDR3 sequences, around an eighth seen once. Source material: whole blood. These receptors all come from an adult who was a healthcare worker with PCR-confirmed SARS-CoV-2 infection or an uninfected control (not recorded which). The CDR3 runs from the conserved cysteine through the conserved F or W. Fields, in order: J gene, V gene, CDR3 protein.

>TRBJ1-4|TRBV27
CASSLTWGAEKLFF
>TRBJ2-1|TRBV7-9
CASSPGGVGEQFF
>TRBJ2-7|TRBV6-6
CASSYSLESVGVQYF
>TRBJ2-3|TRBV7-3
CASSLTGLEGDTQYF
>TRBJ2-3|TRBV7-9
CASSFGPASGGPEGRTQYF
>TRBJ2-5|TRBV13
CASSSAGETQYF
>TRBJ1-1|TRBV12-3/TRBV12-4
CASSFSLESTEAFF
>TRBJ2-2|TRBV7-9
CASSLFPGGTTGELFF
>TRBJ2-3|TRBV7-9
CASSPPPSQTTDTQYF
>TRBJ2-5|TRBV11-2
CASSQGTVLMETQYF
>TRBJ2-2|TRBV7-6
CASSPVPGAANTGELFF
>TRBJ2-3|TRBV6-6
CASKRGTDTQYF
>TRBJ1-3|TRBV9
CASSAKAGSSGNTIYF
>TRBJ1-1|TRBV7-6
CASSSQLDSEAFF
>TRBJ2-4|TRBV14
CASSPLGRGLNIQYF
>TRBJ1-2|TRBV9
CASRGTGDYGYTF
>TRBJ1-4|TRBV25-1
CASSDRQGAKEKLFF
>TRBJ2-1|TRBV28
CASSLIAVDWLSNEQFF
>TRBJ2-4|TRBV2
CASTGRVGNIQYF
>TRBJ2-3|TRBV19
CASRETRRPDTQYF
>TRBJ1-2|TRBV5-6
CASSFRAGTGIGSSYGYTF
>TRBJ2-1|TRBV5-1
CASSWGSSSYNEQFF
>TRBJ2-1|TRBV6-6
CASSPGQGRTSGSPDEQFF
>TRBJ1-6|TRBV6-5
CASSPPGSYNSPLHF
>TRBJ2-5|TRBV29-1
CSIAPSKRAGGTQYF
>TRBJ2-2|TRBV5-5
CASSLKVPNTGELFF
>TRBJ2-5|TRBV6-2/TRBV6-3
CASSYGTSGGQETQYF
>TRBJ2-7|TRBV12-3/TRBV12-4
CASSPSGDLSYEQYF
>TRBJ1-3|TRBV6-5
CASRPVGGNTIYF
>TRBJ2-1|TRBV10-2
CASSEGLTEQFF
>TRBJ2-1|TRBV27
CASGRETGGSNEQFF
>TRBJ2-1|TRBV7-3
CASSHGPGKRVYNEQFF
>TRBJ1-2|TRBV12-3/TRBV12-4
CASSVTDGYTF
>TRBJ2-2|TRBV5-1
CASSSEGLNTGELFF
>TRBJ1-6|TRBV12-3/TRBV12-4
CASSLAGQTYNSPLHF
>TRBJ2-1|TRBV11-3
CASSLGGRRPNEQFF
>TRBJ1-3|TRBV6-5
CASSYQKPPSGNTIYF
>TRBJ2-2|TRBV20-1
CSARDPRRLTGELFF
>TRBJ1-2|TRBV7-9
CASSSSGAYGYTF